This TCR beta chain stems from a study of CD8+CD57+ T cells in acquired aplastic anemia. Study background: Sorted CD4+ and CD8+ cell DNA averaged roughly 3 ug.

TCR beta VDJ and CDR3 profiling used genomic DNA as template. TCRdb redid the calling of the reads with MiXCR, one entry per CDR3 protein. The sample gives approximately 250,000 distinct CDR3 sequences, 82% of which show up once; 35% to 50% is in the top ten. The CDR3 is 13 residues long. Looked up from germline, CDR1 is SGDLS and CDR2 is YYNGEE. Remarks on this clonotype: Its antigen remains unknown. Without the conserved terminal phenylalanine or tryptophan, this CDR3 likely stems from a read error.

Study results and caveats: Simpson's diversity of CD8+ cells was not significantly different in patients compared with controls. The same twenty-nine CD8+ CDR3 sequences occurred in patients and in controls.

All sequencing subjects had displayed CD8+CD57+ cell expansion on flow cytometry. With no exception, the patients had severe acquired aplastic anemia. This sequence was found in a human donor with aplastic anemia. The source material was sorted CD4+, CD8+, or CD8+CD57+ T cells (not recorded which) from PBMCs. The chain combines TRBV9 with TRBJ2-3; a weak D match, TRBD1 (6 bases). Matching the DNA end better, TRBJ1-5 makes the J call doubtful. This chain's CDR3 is CASSEQGHNTQHL. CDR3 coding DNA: TGTGCCAGCAGCGAACAGGGTCATAATACACAGCATCTT.